This T cell receptor (beta chain) is from a study of shared clonotypes between healthy human individuals. Study-wide results and caveats: Few donors restricted represented genetic and exposure-history diversity.

As to this clone: Antigen specificity is unknown. This sample also contains other DNA sequences that code for the same CDR3.

The CDR3 is 13 residues long. Trimming removed 1 base from V and 4 bases from J; junction bases left unmatched: 3. Per the germline V gene, CDR1 is SQVTM and CDR2 is ANQGSEA. The CD4+ fraction was divided into a CD45RA+ naive subset and a CD45RA-negative memory subset. The method was immunoSEQ multiplex PCR; TCRdb's version includes in-frame clones alone and lacks a portion of them. The profile shows approximately 2,300,000 clones, about 90% of them singletons. The receptor was isolated from a man between 18 and 29 years old in good health. Some clones in this sample may be carry-over from other donors' samples. Specimen: naive CD4+ T cells from PBMCs. Indicated subset: CD45RA+ positively selected. The J gene is TRBJ2-5, the V gene TRBV29-1; 7 bases are a match to TRBD2. The CDR3 spells CSVEGEGGETQYF. The CDR3 nucleotides read TGCAGCGTTGAAGGGGAGGGAGGAGAGACCCAGTACTTC.